This TCR beta chain was sequenced during a study of T-cell memory formation after mild COVID-19. Study-wide results and caveats: CD8+ contracting clones occupied EMRA, while CD4+ ones occupied mainly CM and EM.

The CDR3 consists of 13 residues. Looked up from germline, CDR1 is MNHEY and CDR2 is SVGAGI. This clonotype was counted a few times. What it binds is not known. Germline is not matched at one junction end, which may reflect a read error. UMIs and sample barcodes were carried by the TCR alpha and TCR beta cDNA libraries that 5'RACE produced using constant-segment primers. Each CDR3 protein is one row after TCRdb ran MiXCR on the 5' RACE reads. The sample lists 120,000 to 150,000 distinct CDR3 sequences; about a fifth were seen once. This chain connects TRBV6-5 to TRBJ2-1; D is unresolved. The sequence derives from an adult woman who had mild COVID-19 (a few samples of this study predate the infection). Cell type and time point are not known. Sequences were obtained from PBMCs or a T cell subset sorted from them (not recorded which). The CDR3 DNA reads as TGTGCCAGCAGTTACTCATCTCGGAATGAGCGGTTCTTC. This translates into CASSYSSRNERFF.